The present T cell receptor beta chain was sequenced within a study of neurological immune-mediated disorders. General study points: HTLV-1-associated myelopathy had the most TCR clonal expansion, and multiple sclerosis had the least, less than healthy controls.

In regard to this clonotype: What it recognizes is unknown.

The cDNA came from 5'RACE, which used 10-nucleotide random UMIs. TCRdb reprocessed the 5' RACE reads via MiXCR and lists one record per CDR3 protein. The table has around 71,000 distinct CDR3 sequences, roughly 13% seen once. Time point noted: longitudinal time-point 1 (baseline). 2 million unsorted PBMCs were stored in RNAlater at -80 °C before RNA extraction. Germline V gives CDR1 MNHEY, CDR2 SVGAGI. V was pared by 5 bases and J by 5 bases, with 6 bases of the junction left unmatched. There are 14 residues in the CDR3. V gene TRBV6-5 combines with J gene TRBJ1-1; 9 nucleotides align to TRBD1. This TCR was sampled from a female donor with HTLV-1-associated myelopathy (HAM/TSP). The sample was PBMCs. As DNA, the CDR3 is TGTGCCAGCAGTCGTCGACAGGGGGTTACTGAAGCTTTCTTT. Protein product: CASSRRQGVTEAFF.